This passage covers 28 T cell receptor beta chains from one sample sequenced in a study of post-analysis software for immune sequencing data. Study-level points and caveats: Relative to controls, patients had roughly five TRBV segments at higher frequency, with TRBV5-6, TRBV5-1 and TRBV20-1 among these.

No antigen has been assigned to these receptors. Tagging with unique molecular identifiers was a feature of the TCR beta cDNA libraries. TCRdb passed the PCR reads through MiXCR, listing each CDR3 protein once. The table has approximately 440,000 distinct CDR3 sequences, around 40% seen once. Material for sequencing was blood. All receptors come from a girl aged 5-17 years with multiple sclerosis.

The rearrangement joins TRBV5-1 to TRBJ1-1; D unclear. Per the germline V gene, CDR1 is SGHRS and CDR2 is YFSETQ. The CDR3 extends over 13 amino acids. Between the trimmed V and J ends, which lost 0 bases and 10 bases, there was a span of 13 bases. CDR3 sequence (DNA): TGCGCCAGCAGCTTGGATTTTGGGGAGGGAGCTTTCTTT. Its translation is CASSLDFGEGAFF.

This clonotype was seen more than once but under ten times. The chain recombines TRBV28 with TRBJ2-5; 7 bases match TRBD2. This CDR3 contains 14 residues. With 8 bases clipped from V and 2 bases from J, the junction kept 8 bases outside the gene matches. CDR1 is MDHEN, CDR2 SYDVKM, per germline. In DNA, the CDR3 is TGTGCCAGCCGCCCTAGCGGACGTCAAGAGACCCAGTACTTC. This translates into CASRPSGRQETQYF.

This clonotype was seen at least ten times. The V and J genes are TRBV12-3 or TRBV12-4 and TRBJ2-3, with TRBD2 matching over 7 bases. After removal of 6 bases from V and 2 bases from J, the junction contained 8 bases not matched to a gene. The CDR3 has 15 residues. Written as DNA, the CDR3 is TGTGCCAGCAGGCCCCCCGGGACTATCACAGATACGCAGTATTTT. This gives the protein CASRPPGTITDTQYF.

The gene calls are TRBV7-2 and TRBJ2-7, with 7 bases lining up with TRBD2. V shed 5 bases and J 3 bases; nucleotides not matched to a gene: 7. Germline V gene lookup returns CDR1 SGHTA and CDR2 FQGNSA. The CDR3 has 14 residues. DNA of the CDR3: TGTGCCAGCAGCCCCCGGGACTACAACTACGAGCAGTACTTC. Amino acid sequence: CASSPRDYNYEQYF.

CDR3 sequence: CASSLEGQGYLGAFF. The DNA for the CDR3 is TGCGCCAGCAGCTTGGAGGGACAGGGTTATTTGGGAGCTTTCTTT. The rearrangement joins TRBV5-1 to TRBJ1-1; 9 positions match TRBD1. Unmatched junction bases numbered 10, after V lost 0 bases and J lost 10 bases. Germline V CDR1 and CDR2: SGHRS, YFSETQ. The CDR3 extends over 15 amino acids.

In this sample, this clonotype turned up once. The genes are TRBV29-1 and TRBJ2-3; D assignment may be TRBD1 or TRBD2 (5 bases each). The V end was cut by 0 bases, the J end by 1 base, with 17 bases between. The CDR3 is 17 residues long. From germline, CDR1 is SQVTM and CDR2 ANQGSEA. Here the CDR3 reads CSVEDRGGIQGTDTQYF. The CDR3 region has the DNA TGCAGCGTTGAAGATCGGGGCGGTATACAAGGCACAGATACGCAGTATTTT.

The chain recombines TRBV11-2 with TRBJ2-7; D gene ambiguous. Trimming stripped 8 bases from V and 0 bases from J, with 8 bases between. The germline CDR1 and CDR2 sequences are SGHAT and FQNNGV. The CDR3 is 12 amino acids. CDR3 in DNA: TGTGCCAGCGGAAGGGACTCCTACGAGCAGTACTTC. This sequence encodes CASGRDSYEQYF. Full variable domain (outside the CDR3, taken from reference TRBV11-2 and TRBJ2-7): EAGVAQSPRYKIIEKRQSVAFWCNPISGHATLYWYQQILGQGPKLLIQFQNNGVVDDSQLPKDRFSAERLKGVDSTLKIQPAKLEDSAVYLCASGRDSYEQYFGPGTRLTVT.

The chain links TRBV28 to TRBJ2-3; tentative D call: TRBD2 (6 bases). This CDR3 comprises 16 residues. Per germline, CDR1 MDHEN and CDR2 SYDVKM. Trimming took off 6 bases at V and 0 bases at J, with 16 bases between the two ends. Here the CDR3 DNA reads TGTGCCAGCAGCAGGCGGGGATCCTCTAGCACAGATACGCAGTATTTT. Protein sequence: CASSRRGSSSTDTQYF.

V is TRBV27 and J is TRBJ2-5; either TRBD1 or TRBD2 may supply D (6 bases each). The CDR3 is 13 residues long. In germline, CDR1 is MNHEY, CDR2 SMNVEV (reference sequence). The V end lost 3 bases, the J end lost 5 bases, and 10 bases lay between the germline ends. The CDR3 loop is CASSFRGRETQYF. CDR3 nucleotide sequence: TGTGCCAGCAGTTTCCGGGGGCGGGAGACCCAGTACTTC.

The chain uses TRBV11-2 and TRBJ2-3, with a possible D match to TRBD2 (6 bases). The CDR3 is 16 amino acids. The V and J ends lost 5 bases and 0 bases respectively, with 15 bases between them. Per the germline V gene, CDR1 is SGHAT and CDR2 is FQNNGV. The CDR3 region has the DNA TGTGCCAGCAGCGGGCGTAGCGGTGCTAGCACAGATACGCAGTATTTT. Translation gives CASSGRSGASTDTQYF.

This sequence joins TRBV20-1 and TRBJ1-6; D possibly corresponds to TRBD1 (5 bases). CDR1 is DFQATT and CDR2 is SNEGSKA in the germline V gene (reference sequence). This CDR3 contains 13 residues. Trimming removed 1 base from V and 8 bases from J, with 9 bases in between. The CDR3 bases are TGCAGTGCTAGAGGGGACCGAGATTCACCCCTCCACTTT. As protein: CSARGDRDSPLHF.

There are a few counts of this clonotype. CDR3 coding DNA: TGTGCCAGCAGCGCAAAGGGACGGGACACTGAAGCTTTCTTT. Protein product: CASSAKGRDTEAFF. The chain recombines TRBV7-9 with TRBJ1-1, with TRBD1 as a possible D gene (5 bases). The CDR3 totals 14 residues. Deletions cut 5 bases from V and 3 bases from J, with 13 bases between. Germline V lookup: CDR1 SEHNR, CDR2 FQNEAQ (reference sequence).

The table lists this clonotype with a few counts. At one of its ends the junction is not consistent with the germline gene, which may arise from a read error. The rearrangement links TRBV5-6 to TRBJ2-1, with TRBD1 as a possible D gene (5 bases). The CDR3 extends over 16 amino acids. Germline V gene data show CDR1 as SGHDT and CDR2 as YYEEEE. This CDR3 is CASRLAQPGPYNEQFF. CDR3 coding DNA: TGTGCCAGCAGATTGGCGCAGCCAGGGCCCTACAATGAGCAGTTCTTC.

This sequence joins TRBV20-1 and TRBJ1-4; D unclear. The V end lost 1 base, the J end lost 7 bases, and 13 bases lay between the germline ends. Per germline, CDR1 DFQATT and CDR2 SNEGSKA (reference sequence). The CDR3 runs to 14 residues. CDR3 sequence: CSARGNPRGEKLFF. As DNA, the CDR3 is TGCAGTGCTAGAGGAAACCCCCGGGGTGAAAAACTGTTTTTT.

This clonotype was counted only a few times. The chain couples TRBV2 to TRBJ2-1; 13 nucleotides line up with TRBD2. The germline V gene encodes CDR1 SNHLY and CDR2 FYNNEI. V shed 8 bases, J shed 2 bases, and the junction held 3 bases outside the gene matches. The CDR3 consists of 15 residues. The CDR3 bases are TGTGCCAGCGGGACTAGCGGGACTACCTACAATGAGCAGTTCTTC. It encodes CASGTSGTTYNEQFF.

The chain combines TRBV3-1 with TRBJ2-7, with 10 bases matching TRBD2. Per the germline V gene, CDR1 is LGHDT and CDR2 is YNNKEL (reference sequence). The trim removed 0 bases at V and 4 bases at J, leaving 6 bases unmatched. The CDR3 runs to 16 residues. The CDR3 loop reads CASSQDHNSGRYEQYF. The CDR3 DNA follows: TGTGCCAGCAGCCAAGATCATAATAGCGGGAGGTACGAGCAGTACTTC.

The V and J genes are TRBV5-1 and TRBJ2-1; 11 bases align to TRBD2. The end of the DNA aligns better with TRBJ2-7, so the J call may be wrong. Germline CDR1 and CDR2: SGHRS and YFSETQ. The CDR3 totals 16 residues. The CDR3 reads CASSSTLAGGSGEQYF. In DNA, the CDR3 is TGCGCCAGCAGCTCTACTTTAGCGGGAGGGTCGGGCGAGCAGTACTTC.

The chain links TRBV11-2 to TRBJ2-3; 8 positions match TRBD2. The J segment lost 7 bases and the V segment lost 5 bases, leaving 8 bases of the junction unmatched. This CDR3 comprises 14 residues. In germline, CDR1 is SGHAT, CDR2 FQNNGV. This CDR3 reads CASSLSGTRNTQYF. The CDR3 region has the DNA TGTGCCAGCAGCCTTAGCGGGACCAGGAATACGCAGTATTTT.

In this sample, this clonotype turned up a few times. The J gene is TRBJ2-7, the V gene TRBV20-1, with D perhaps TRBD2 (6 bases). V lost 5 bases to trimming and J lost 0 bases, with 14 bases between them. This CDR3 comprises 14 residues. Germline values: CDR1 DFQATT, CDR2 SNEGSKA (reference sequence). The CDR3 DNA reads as TGCAGTGCTGGAGGGGACTCCCGCTCCTACGAGCAGTACTTC. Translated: CSAGGDSRSYEQYF.

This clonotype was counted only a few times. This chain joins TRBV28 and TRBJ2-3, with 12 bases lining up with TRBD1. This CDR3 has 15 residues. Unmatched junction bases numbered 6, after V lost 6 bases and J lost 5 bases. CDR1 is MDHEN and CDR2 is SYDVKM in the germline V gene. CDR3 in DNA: TGTGCCAGCAGGCGGGACAGGGGGCGGGAAGATACGCAGTATTTT. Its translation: CASRRDRGREDTQYF.

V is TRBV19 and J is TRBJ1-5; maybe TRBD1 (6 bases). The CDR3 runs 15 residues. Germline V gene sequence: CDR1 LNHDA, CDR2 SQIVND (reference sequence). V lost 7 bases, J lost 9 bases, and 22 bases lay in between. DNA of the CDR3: TGTGCCAGTATTGGGGGGGCCGTAAGAGATCGGCCCCAGCATTTT. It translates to CASIGGAVRDRPQHF.

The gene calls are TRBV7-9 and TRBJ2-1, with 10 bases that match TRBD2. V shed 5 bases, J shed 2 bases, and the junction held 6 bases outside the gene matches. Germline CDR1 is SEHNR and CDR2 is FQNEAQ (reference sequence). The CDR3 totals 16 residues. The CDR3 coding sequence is TGTGCCAGCAGCGCCCTAGCGGGAGCTACCTACAATGAGCAGTTCTTC. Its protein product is CASSALAGATYNEQFF.

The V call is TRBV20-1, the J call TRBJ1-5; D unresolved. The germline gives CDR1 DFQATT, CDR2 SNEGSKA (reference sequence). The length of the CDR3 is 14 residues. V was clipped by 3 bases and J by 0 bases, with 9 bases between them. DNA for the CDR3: TGCAGTGCTAGTAACACCTTTAGCAATCAGCCCCAGCATTTT. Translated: CSASNTFSNQPQHF.

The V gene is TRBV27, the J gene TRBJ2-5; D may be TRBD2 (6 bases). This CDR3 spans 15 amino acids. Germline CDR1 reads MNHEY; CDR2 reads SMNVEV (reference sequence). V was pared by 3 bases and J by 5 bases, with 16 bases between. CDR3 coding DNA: TGTGCCAGCAGTTTTGTTGATGGGAGGAGGGAGACCCAGTACTTC. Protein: CASSFVDGRRETQYF.

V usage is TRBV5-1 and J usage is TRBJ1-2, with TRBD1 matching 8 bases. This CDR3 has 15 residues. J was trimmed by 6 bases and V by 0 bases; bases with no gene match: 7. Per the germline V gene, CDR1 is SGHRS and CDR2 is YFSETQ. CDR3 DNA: TGCGCCAGCAGCTTGGACGTACAGGGGGGCGATGGCTACACCTTC. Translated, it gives CASSLDVQGGDGYTF.

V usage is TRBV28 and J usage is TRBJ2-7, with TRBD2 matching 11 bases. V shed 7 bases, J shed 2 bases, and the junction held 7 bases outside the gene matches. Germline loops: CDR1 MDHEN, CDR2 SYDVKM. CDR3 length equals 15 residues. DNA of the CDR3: TGTGCCAGCAATGCTCAACTAGCGGGAGCCTACGAGCAGTACTTC. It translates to CASNAQLAGAYEQYF.

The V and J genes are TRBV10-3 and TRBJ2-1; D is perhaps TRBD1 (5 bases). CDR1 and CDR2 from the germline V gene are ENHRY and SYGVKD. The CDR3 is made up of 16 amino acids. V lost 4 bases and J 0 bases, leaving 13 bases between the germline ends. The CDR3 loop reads CAISVGAPSSYNEQFF. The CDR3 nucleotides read TGTGCCATCAGTGTAGGGGCCCCAAGCTCCTACAATGAGCAGTTCTTC.

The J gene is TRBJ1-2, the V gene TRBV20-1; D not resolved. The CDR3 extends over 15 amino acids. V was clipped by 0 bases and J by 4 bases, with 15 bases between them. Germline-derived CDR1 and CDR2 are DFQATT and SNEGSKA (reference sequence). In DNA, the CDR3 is TGCAGTGCTAGAGATCGGGAAAGGGTAGGCTATGGCTACACCTTC. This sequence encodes CSARDRERVGYGYTF.